This T cell receptor beta chain was sequenced for a study of blood T cell repertoires in COVID-19. Assay used: immunoSEQ multiplex PCR; TCRdb lists only in-frame clones, some missing. The repertoire holds over 200,000 clones, with 70% to 90% as singletons. The CDR3 sequence is 16 residues long. Trimming pared 4 bases from V and 4 bases from J, leaving 17 bases between. Germline CDR1 and CDR2: SGHAT and FQNNGV. Specimen: peripheral blood. The chain joins TRBV11-2 to TRBJ2-1; possibly TRBD2 for D (6 bases). This TCR was sampled from a woman in her forties who had recovered from COVID-19. In DNA, the CDR3 is TGTGCCAGCAGCTCCCCGGGACTCGCCGTATACAATGAGCAGTTCTTC. Translated: CASSSPGLAVYNEQFF.